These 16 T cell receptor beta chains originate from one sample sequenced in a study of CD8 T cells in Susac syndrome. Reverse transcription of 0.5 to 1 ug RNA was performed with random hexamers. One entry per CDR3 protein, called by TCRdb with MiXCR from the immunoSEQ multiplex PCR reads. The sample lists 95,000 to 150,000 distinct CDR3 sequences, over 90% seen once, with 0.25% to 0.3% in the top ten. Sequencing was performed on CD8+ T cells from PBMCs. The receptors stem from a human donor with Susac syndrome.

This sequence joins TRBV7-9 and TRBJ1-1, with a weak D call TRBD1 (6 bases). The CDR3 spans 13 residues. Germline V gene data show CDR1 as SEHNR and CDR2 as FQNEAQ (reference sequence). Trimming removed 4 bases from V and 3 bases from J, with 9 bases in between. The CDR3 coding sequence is TGTGCCAGCAGCTCGAACAGGGACACTGAAGCTTTCTTT. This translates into CASSSNRDTEAFF.

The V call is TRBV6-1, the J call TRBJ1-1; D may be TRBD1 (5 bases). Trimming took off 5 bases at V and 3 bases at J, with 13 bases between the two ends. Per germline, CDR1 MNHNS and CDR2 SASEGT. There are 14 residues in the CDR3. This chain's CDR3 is CASSHPWGDTEAFF. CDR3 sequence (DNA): TGTGCCAGCAGTCACCCTTGGGGGGACACTGAAGCTTTCTTT.

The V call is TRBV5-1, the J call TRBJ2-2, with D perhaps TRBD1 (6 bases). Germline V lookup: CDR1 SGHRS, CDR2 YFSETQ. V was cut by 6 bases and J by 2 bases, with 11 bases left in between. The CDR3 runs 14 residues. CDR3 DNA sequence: TGCGCCAGCACGTGGACAGCTAACACCGGGGAGCTGTTTTTT. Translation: CASTWTANTGELFF.

Here the CDR3 DNA reads TGTGCCAGCAGCGTAGCCGGGGGGCCCCAGCATTTT. Protein: CASSVAGGPQHF. This chain uses TRBV9 with TRBJ1-5, with D possibly TRBD1 on 5 matching bases. CDR1 SGDLS and CDR2 YYNGEE come from the germline V gene. This CDR3 spans 12 amino acids. Trimming stripped 0 bases from V and 9 bases from J, with 7 bases between.

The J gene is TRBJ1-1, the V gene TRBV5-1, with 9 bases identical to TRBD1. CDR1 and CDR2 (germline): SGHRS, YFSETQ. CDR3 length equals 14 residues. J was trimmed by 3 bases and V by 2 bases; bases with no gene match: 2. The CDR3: CASSLYRGHTEAFF. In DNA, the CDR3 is TGCGCCAGCAGCTTATACAGGGGGCACACTGAAGCTTTCTTT.

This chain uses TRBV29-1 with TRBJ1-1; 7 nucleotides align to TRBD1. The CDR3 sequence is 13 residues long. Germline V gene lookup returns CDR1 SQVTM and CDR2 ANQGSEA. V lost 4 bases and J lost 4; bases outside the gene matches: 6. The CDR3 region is CSVGQGLGTEAFF. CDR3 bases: TGCAGCGTTGGACAGGGATTAGGCACTGAAGCTTTCTTT.

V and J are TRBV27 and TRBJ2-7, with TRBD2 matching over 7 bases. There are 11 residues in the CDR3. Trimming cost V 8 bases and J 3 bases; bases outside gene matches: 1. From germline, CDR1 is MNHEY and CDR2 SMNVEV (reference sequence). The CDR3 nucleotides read TGTGCCAGCGGGGAGGGCTACGAGCAGTACTTC. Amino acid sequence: CASGEGYEQYF.

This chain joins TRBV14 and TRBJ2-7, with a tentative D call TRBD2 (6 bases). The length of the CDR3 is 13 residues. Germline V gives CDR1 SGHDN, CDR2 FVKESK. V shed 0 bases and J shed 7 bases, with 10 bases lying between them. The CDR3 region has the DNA TGTGCCAGCAGCCAAGACCGGGGAGGAGAGCAGTACTTC. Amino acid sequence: CASSQDRGGEQYF.

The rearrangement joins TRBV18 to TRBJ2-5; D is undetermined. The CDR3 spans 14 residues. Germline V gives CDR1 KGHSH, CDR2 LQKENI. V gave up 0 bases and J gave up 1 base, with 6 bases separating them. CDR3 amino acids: CASSPPTRQETQYF. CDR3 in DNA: TGTGCCAGCTCACCACCAACACGCCAAGAGACCCAGTACTTC.

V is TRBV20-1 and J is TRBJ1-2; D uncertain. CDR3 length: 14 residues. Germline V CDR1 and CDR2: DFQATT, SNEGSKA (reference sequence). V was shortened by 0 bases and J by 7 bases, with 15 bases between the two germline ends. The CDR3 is CSARDPQAPGGYTF. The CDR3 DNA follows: TGCAGTGCTAGAGATCCCCAGGCCCCGGGTGGCTACACCTTC.

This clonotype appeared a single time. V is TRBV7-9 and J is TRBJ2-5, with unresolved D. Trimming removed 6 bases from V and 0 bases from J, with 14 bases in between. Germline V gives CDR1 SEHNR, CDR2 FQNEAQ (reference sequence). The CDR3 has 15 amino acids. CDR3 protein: CASSMGFEHQETQYF. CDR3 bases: TGTGCCAGCAGTATGGGATTCGAGCACCAAGAGACCCAGTACTTC.

The CDR3 reads CASSQDLNQPQHF. The CDR3 region has the DNA TGTGCCAGCAGCCAAGATTTGAATCAGCCCCAGCATTTT. The chain is built from TRBV3-1 and TRBJ1-5; D unclear. Trimming cost V 0 bases and J 4 bases, with 4 bases left between them. CDR1 and CDR2 from the germline V gene are LGHDT and YNNKEL (reference sequence). The CDR3 is 13 residues long.

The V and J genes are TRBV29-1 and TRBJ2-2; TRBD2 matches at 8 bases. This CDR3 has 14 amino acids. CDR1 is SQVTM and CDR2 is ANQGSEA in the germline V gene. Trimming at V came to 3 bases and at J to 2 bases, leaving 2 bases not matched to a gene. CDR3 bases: TGCAGCGTTGATCGGGGGGGCAACACCGGGGAGCTGTTTTTT. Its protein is CSVDRGGNTGELFF.

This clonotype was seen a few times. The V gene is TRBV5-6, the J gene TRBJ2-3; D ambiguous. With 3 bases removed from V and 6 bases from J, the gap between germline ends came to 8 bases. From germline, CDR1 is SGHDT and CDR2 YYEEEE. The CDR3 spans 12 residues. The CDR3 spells CASSSGADTQYF. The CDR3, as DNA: TGTGCCAGCAGCTCTGGTGCGGATACGCAGTATTTT.

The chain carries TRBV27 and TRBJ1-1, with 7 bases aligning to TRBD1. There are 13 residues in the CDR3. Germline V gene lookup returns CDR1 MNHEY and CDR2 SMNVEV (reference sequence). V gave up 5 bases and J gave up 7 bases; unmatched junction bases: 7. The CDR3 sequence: CASSTATGLEAFF. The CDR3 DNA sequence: TGTGCCAGCAGTACCGCGACAGGGCTTGAAGCTTTCTTT.

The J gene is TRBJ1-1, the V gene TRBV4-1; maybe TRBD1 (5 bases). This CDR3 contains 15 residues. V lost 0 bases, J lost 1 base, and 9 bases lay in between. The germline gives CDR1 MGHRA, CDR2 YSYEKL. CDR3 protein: CASSQDGGWNTEAFF. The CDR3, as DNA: TGCGCCAGCAGCCAAGATGGGGGGTGGAACACTGAAGCTTTCTTT.